This TCR beta chain was sequenced for a study of T cell responses to AZD1222 COVID-19 vaccine (dated by TCRdb to the early 2020s). Concerning the study at large: Because spike-specific TCR depth and breadth did not differ between the two schedules, AZD1222 recipients who got a second dose at roughly 4 weeks were pooled with those who got a second dose at roughly 12 weeks. TCR sequencing covered approximately 230 trial participants: 200 to 210 given two doses of AZD1222 and 26 given two doses of MenACWY control vaccine. Trial participants were enrolled by age into subgroups of 18-55, 56-69 and 70-plus years, and around 150, 29 and 61 TCR-sequenced participants, respectively, were included in these subgroups.

The CDR3 regions of human TCRbeta chains were subjected to immunosequencing. The paper's data handling went like this. TCRs in the repertoires were compared against a reference library of SARS-CoV-2-specific TCRs that had been generated with the MIRA antigen-specificity platform. Breadth was defined as the fraction of unique TCRs that were SARS-CoV-2-associated, and depth was defined as the fraction of total T cells that were SARS-CoV-2-associated. Using the MIRA data, every spike-specific TCR was mapped to the spike region that the TCR reacted to and assigned to either a CD4 or a CD8 class. Log10-transformed breadth and depth values were compared by one-way ANOVA with Sidak's multiple comparisons tests. This is the immuneACCESS table as TCRdb keeps it, with only in-frame sequences that have V and J called. A part of the clones is gone; compared with another copy, unresolved V genes explain less than half, and the rest is unexplained. V and J calls and clone size are as listed in that table; D and trimming were resolved from the DNA. The sample yields 95,000 to 150,000 clones; around nine tenths were counted once. Roughly 4.1% of the sample rests with the top ten.

The paper's findings and limits, for the study overall: The 56-69-year group was small, and its depth increase did not reach significance, likely because of low power. Only five or six AZD1222 recipients were SARS-CoV-2 seropositive at baseline, limiting conclusions about previously exposed vaccinees. Spike-specific TCR breadth and depth rose significantly after two AZD1222 doses compared with day 0 and with MenACWY recipients. Because no day 14 peak-response samples were available, the repertoires could be characterized only after the peak T cell response. Participants were mostly white British, with more females than males. The authors suggested clonal diversity may have been underestimated. Reportedly, almost half of the unique spike-specific TCRs recognized epitopes lying outside the regions that are mutated in the B.1.351 and B.1.1.7 variants. Vaccine-associated CD4 TCRs spanned the whole spike protein, with dominant responses in regions 160-218 and 743-854.

Based on the germline V gene, the CDR1 and CDR2 sequences are SGHRS and YFSETQ. There are 15 amino acids in the CDR3, from cysteine to phenylalanine inclusive. Left in the record is the CDR3 DNA by itself, 45 bases read in frame from the first base. Relative to germline, V is 1 base shorter and J is 4 bases shorter, with 13 bases between their ends. This specimen's time point label, interpreted: baseline before first vaccination. Vaccinee samples came from UK trials COV001 and COV002, including a single-blind randomized controlled phase 2/3 trial of AZD1222 (ChAdOx1 nCoV-19) in healthy adults. Trial participant PBMC samples were collected at day 0 and day 28 after the second dose for TCRbeta chain sequencing. For this clone: No cognate antigen has been identified for it. Base qualities are missing; no much larger clone stands one base away.

The TCR originated in an adult in good health. The sequence links TRBV5-1 to TRBJ2-3; TRBD2 is perhaps the D gene, given 5 matching bases. The sequencing here drew on peripheral blood, taken on day 0 of AZD1222 vaccination. The base sequence is TGCGCCAGCAGCTTGACGACGGGGAGCTCAGATACGCAGTATTTT. This encodes CASSLTTGSSDTQYF.